The clone carrying this TCR beta chain was picked up many times. The germline gives CDR1 MNHEY, CDR2 SVGAGI. V lost 3 bases, J lost 7 bases, and 6 bases lay in between. The CDR3 length is 11 residues. This record belongs to a study of regulatory T cells in long-lasting Graves disease. Indicated time point: newly diagnosed GD, antithyroid drugs for less than 3 months. Isolated PBMC RNA provided the starting material for the TCR library. Researchers made TCR beta libraries by using iRepertoire HTBI primers and running Arm-PCR on CDR3 regions. A single record per CDR3 protein comes from TCRdb applying MiXCR to the multiplex PCR reads. Counted here are a few hundred thousand distinct CDR3 sequences, about 12% occurring once; the ten biggest clones make up under 20%. These data also formed part of another study, on T cells in Graves' hyperthyroidism and ophthalmopathy.

The V gene is TRBV6-5, the J gene TRBJ1-2; D unclear. Sample: peripheral blood mononuclear cells (PBMCs), taken at new diagnosis, from a patient treated with antithyroid drugs. This receptor was identified in a woman between 18 and 30 years old with Graves disease. This CDR3 is CASSYDGGYTF. The DNA for the CDR3 is TGTGCCAGCAGTTATGATGGTGGCTACACCTTC.